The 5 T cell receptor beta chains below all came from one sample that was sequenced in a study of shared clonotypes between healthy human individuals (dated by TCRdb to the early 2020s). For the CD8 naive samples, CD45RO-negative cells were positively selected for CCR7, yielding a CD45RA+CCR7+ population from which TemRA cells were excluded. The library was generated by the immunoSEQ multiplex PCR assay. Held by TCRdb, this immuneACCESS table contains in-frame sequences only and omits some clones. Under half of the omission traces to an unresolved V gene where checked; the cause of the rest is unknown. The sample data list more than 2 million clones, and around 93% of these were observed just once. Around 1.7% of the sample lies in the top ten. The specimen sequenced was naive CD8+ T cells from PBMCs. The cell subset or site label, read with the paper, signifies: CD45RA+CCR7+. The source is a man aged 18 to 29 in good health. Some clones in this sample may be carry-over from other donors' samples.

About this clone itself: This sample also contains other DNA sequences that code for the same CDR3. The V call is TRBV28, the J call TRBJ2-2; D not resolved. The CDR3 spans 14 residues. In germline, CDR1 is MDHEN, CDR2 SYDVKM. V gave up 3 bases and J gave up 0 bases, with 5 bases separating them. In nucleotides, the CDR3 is TGTGCCAGCAGTTTTCGGGCGAACACCGGGGAGCTGTTTTTT. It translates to CASSFRANTGELFF.

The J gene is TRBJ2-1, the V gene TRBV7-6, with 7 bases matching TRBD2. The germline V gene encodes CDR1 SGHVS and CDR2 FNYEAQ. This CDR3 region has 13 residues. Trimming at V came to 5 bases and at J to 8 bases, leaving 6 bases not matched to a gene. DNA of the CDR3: TGTGCCAGCAGCCCCCGTGGGGGGGATGAGCAGTTCTTC. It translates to CASSPRGGDEQFF.

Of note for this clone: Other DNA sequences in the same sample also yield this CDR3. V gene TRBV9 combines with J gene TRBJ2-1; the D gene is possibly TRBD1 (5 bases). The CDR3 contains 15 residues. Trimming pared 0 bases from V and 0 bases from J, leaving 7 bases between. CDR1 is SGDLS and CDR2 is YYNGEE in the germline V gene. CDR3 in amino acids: CASSVGQGSYNEQFF. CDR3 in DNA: TGTGCCAGCAGCGTAGGGCAGGGCTCCTACAATGAGCAGTTCTTC.

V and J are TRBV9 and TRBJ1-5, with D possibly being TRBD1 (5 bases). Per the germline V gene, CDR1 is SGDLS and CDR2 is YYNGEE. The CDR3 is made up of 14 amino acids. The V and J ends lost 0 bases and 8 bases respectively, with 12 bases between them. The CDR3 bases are TGTGCCAGCAGCGTAGGTAGGGGCGGGGAGCCCCAGCATTTT. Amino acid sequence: CASSVGRGGEPQHF.

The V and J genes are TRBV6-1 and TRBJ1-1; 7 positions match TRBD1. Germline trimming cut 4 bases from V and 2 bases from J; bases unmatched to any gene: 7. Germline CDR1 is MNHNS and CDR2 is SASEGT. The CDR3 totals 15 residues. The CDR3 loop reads CASSALRDSNTEAFF. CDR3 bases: TGTGCCAGCAGTGCATTACGGGACAGTAACACTGAAGCTTTCTTT.